This T cell receptor (beta chain) came from a study of tumor-infiltrating lymphocytes in primary liver carcinoma. V dropped 3 bases and J dropped 3; count of bases not matched to a gene: 17. This CDR3 contains 19 residues. From germline, CDR1 is SGHNT and CDR2 YENEEA. From around 530 ng of total RNA, TCR beta-specific cDNA was reverse-transcribed using a constant-region primer. Modified slightly, ARM-PCR produced TCR beta libraries over three nested multiplex PCR rounds. The first two PCR rounds used TRBV1-TRBV30 primers with a Cbeta primer, nine to eleven cycles each. TCRdb called the multiplex PCR reads again in MiXCR, with one record for every CDR3 protein. The data hold around 330,000 distinct CDR3 sequences, with roughly three fifths observed a single time. Study-wide points: The overlap of tumor-adjacent and tumor-blood pairs was smaller than that of tumor region pairs. Against blood, tumors held a significantly higher top-250-clone fraction (p = 0.039).

Germline DNA was extracted too, while blood RNA derived from unsorted whole blood. For this clonotype: The antigen remains undetermined.

The sequence was obtained from a woman in her twenties or thirties with primary liver carcinoma and hepatitis B virus infection. The V gene is TRBV11-3, the J gene TRBJ2-5; 9 nucleotides align to TRBD2. Source material: peripheral blood. In nucleotides, the CDR3 is TGTGCCAGCAGCTTCGAGCCCCTGGGACTAGCAGGAGCTGAAGAGACCCAGTACTTC. Its translation is CASSFEPLGLAGAEETQYF.